Listed below are T cell receptor beta chains from one sample, sequenced in a study of metastatic and nonmetastatic thyroid tumors. TCRdb re-processed the PCR reads through MiXCR. The sample lists 25,000 or so clones; around a sixth were seen once. Sequenced: blood. All receptors come from a female donor with papillary thyroid cancer or a benign thyroid nodule (not recorded which). Some clones in this sample may be carry-over from other donors' samples. The conserved cysteine and the conserved F or W are not part of the CDR3 here.

V gene	J gene	CDR3 protein
TRBV6-1	TRBJ2-2	ASSLPGYSGANTWELF
TRBV6-2/TRBV6-3	TRBJ2-1	ASSYPSEGPFSYNEQF
TRBV4-1	TRBJ2-2	ASLNPGTNTGELF
TRBV6-1	TRBJ1-1	ASSGNAGGDTEAF
TRBV28	TRBJ2-3	ASTTWGRLTDTQY
TRBV6-1	TRBJ1-5	ASSRGVGGRQPQH
TRBV6-1	TRBJ1-5	ASRIPGNSNQPQH
TRBV2	TRBJ2-2	ASRREQANTGELF
TRBV20-1	TRBJ2-4	SARARERGQNIQY
TRBV5-1	TRBJ2-6	ATAGAAGANVLT